Listed here are 23 T cell receptor beta chains from one sample, sequenced in a study of blood T cell repertoires in COVID-19 (dated by TCRdb to the early 2020s). Libraries were built with the immunoSEQ multiplex PCR assay. TCRdb's version of the immuneACCESS table is confined to in-frame rearrangements and falls short of the full clone set. An unresolved V gene accounts for under half of the shortfall where checked; the remainder is of unknown origin. This sample gives about 180,000 clones in total; roughly 88% of them show up just once. About 3.9% of the sample is held by the ten biggest clonotypes. The source material was peripheral blood. The receptors come from a woman in her twenties or thirties with acute or convalescent COVID-19.

V usage is TRBV10-3 and J usage is TRBJ2-2; possible D gene TRBD2, 6 bases. V was pared by 8 bases and J by 6 bases, with 13 bases between. This CDR3 region has 13 residues. Per germline, CDR1 ENHRY and CDR2 SYGVKD. CDR3 amino acids: CAIEEGEAGELFF. CDR3 DNA sequence: TGTGCCATCGAGGAGGGAGAGGCCGGGGAGCTGTTTTTT.

The rearrangement links TRBV18 to TRBJ1-1; the D is unclear. The CDR3 sequence is 15 residues long. The germline V and J ends were trimmed by 9 bases and 4 bases, with 21 bases remaining between them. Germline-derived CDR1 and CDR2 are KGHSH and LQKENI. CDR3 in DNA: TGTGCCAGTAGTCTGACGGCCACTCTAGCCACTGAAGCTTTCTTT. This sequence encodes CASSLTATLATEAFF. Complete variable domain (other parts from reference TRBV18 and TRBJ1-1): NAGVMQNPRHLVRRRGQEARLRCSPMKGHSHVYWYRQLPEEGLKFMVYLQKENIIDESGMPKERFSAEFPKEGPSILRIQQVVRGDSAAYFCASSLTATLATEAFFGQGTRLTVV.

The chain joins TRBV15 to TRBJ2-1; TRBD2 might be the D (6 bases). Germline CDR1 is LNHNV and CDR2 is YYDKDF (reference sequence). V was clipped by 8 bases and J by 9 bases, with 14 bases between them. CDR3 size: 12 residues. CDR3 in amino acids: CATPGTQSEQFF. CDR3 coding DNA: TGTGCCACCCCCGGGACTCAGAGTGAGCAGTTCTTC.

The V gene is TRBV5-6, the J gene TRBJ1-5; D remains ambiguous. The V gene lost 0 bases and the J gene lost 6 bases, with 4 bases spanning the gap. Per the germline V gene, CDR1 is SGHDT and CDR2 is YYEEEE. The CDR3 spans 12 residues. CDR3 protein: CASSLASQPQHF. In DNA form, the CDR3 reads TGTGCCAGCAGCTTGGCGAGTCAGCCCCAGCATTTT.

The genes are TRBV28 and TRBJ2-1; 10 bases line up with TRBD1. Trimming at V came to 5 bases and at J to 5 bases, leaving 15 bases not matched to a gene. The CDR3 length is 18 residues. Germline V gene sequence: CDR1 MDHEN, CDR2 SYDVKM. In DNA form, the CDR3 reads TGTGCCAGCAGTCGACAGGGGGCCTGGAGGGTCGGCGACAATGAGCAGTTCTTC. This translates into CASSRQGAWRVGDNEQFF.

J is TRBJ2-7 and V is TRBV5-6; maybe TRBD2 (5 bases). V lost 1 base and J lost 4, with 9 bases in between. The CDR3 covers 13 residues. Germline CDR1 is SGHDT and CDR2 is YYEEEE. DNA for the CDR3: TGTGCCAGCAGCTTGACCGGGGTTTACGAGCAGTACTTC. It specifies CASSLTGVYEQYF. The full variable domain, rest sourced from reference TRBV5-6 and TRBJ2-7, is DAGVTQSPTHLIKTRGQQVTLRCSPKSGHDTVSWYQQALGQGPQFIFQYYEEEERQRGNFPDRFSGHQFPNYSSELNVNALLLGDSALYLCASSLTGVYEQYFGPGTRLTVT.

The genes are TRBV7-9 and TRBJ2-2, with D perhaps TRBD2 (5 bases). The germline gives CDR1 SEHNR, CDR2 FQNEAQ (reference sequence). CDR3 length: 17 residues. V shed 2 bases and J shed 4 bases, with 17 bases lying between them. The CDR3 sequence is CASSLWVVARGTGELFF. DNA of the CDR3: TGTGCCAGCAGCTTATGGGTAGTAGCGAGAGGCACCGGGGAGCTGTTTTTT.

The chain is built from TRBV4-2 and TRBJ2-5, with TRBD2 identical over 9 bases. With 1 base clipped from V and 7 bases from J, the junction kept 7 bases outside the gene matches. Per the germline V gene, CDR1 is LGHNA and CDR2 is YNFKEQ. This CDR3 comprises 15 residues. The CDR3: CASSQVKGGGGTQYF. The CDR3 DNA reads TGTGCCAGCAGCCAAGTGAAAGGCGGGGGGGGGACCCAGTACTTC.

The chain carries TRBV20-1 and TRBJ2-7, with 9 nucleotides matching TRBD2. V trimming: 3 bases; J trimming: 4 bases; junction bases outside the gene matches: 1. The germline V gene has CDR1 DFQATT and CDR2 SNEGSKA (reference sequence). CDR3 length equals 12 residues. The CDR3 nucleotides are TGCAGTGCTAGTACTAGCGGGTACGAGCAGTACTTC. This sequence encodes CSASTSGYEQYF.

This clone was seen once. The V call is TRBV28, the J call TRBJ2-5, with D perhaps matching TRBD1 (6 bases). The CDR3 contains 14 residues. Trimming shortened V by 8 bases and J by 5 bases, and 18 bases separated the two germline ends. CDR1 and CDR2 (germline): MDHEN, SYDVKM. The CDR3 region is CASRGGRERETQYF. For the CDR3, the DNA is TGTGCCAGCCGTGGGGGCAGGGAGCGCGAGACCCAGTACTTC.

V gene TRBV18 combines with J gene TRBJ1-3; weak D call: TRBD1 (6 bases). The CDR3 totals 15 residues. The V and J ends lost 2 bases and 0 bases respectively, with 8 bases between them. From germline, CDR1 is KGHSH and CDR2 LQKENI. This chain's CDR3 is CASSPGQFSGNTIYF. The DNA for the CDR3 is TGTGCCAGCTCACCAGGACAGTTCTCTGGAAACACCATATATTTT.

This rearrangement joins TRBV28 to TRBJ1-5; TRBD1 matches 7 bases. Germline CDR1 MDHEN, CDR2 SYDVKM. The ends lost 5 bases at V and 2 bases at J; junction bases unmatched: 6. The CDR3 consists of 15 residues. CDR3 nucleotide sequence: TGTGCCAGCAGTCACGAGGGGGCAGGCAATCAGCCCCAGCATTTT. It yields the protein CASSHEGAGNQPQHF.

The chain uses TRBV9 and TRBJ1-2, with a weak D call TRBD1 (5 bases). The CDR3 runs 15 residues. Trimming removed 7 bases from V and 0 bases from J, with 16 bases in between. The germline CDR1 and CDR2 sequences are SGDLS and YYNGEE. The CDR3 spells CASGGARVANYGYTF. The CDR3, as DNA: TGTGCCAGCGGAGGGGCCCGTGTAGCTAACTATGGCTACACCTTC.

This clone was seen just once. The chain recombines TRBV6-5 with TRBJ2-7; 7 nucleotides line up with TRBD1. With 7 bases clipped from V and 6 bases from J, the junction kept 9 bases outside the gene matches. Looked up from germline, CDR1 is MNHEY and CDR2 is SVGAGI. The CDR3 extends over 13 amino acids. CDR3 sequence reads: CASNREPGGEQYF. The CDR3 bases are TGTGCCAGCAACCGAGAACCAGGGGGCGAGCAGTACTTC.

CDR3 sequence (DNA): TGTGCCAGCAGCCAAAGGGGGCCCTACAATGAGCAGTTCTTC. Amino acid sequence: CASSQRGPYNEQFF. The rearrangement uses TRBV14 and TRBJ2-1, with TRBD1 matching over 7 bases. CDR1 SGHDN and CDR2 FVKESK come from the germline V gene. CDR3 length: 14 amino acids. V gave up 2 bases and J gave up 2 bases; unmatched junction bases: 0.

This clone was counted between two and nine times. The V gene is TRBV7-9, the J gene TRBJ2-7; no definite D call. V was clipped by 1 base and J by 4 bases, with 14 bases between them. There are 15 residues in the CDR3. Per the germline V gene, CDR1 is SEHNR and CDR2 is FQNEAQ (reference sequence). The CDR3 DNA reads as TGTGCCAGCAGCTTAGGATCGCTAGAAAGTTACGAGCAGTACTTC. Its translation is CASSLGSLESYEQYF.

This rearrangement joins TRBV20-1 to TRBJ2-7; possibly TRBD2 for D (5 bases). V lost 3 bases, J lost 4 bases, and 7 bases lay in between. Per the germline V gene, CDR1 is DFQATT and CDR2 is SNEGSKA (reference sequence). CDR3 length: 11 amino acids. CDR3 sequence (DNA): TGCAGTGCTAGTCTAGCATACGAGCAGTACTTC. Translating it yields CSASLAYEQYF.

In nucleotides, the CDR3 is TGTGCCAGCAGCAAAGGAGGGCAGAACTACAATGAGCAGTTCTTC. As protein: CASSKGGQNYNEQFF. J is TRBJ2-1 and V is TRBV21-1; no DNA check was done on the table's D call, TRBD2. TRBV21-1 is shown as a pseudogene. The CDR3 is made up of 15 amino acids.

This chain uses TRBV6-5 with TRBJ2-3; 7 bases are a match to TRBD1. Germline V gene data show CDR1 as MNHEY and CDR2 as SVGAGI. Trimming cost V 5 bases and J 4 bases; bases outside gene matches: 3. There are 13 residues in the CDR3. The CDR3 DNA follows: TGTGCCAGCAGTCAGACAGGGCCAGATACGCAGTATTTT. Amino acid sequence: CASSQTGPDTQYF.

The V gene is TRBV7-8, the J gene TRBJ2-5; possible D gene TRBD2, 5 bases. Germline V lookup: CDR1 SGHVS, CDR2 FQNEAQ. Trimming stripped 5 bases from V and 4 bases from J, with 14 bases between. This CDR3 is 14 amino acids long. Here the CDR3 DNA reads TGTGCCAGCAGCCCATTTGGGAGCGGAGAGACCCAGTACTTC. Translated: CASSPFGSGETQYF.

The V and J genes are TRBV6-5 and TRBJ2-1, with D hard to call. The CDR3 has 13 amino acids. V shed 11 bases and J shed 0 bases, with 11 bases lying between them. Germline CDR1 MNHEY, CDR2 SVGAGI. DNA of the CDR3: TGTGCCGTCCTCGAGAGCTCCTACAATGAGCAGTTCTTC. This gives the protein CAVLESSYNEQFF.

The gene calls are TRBV28 and TRBJ1-5; TRBD1 agrees at 7 bases. Trimming removed 11 bases from V and 4 bases from J; junction bases left unmatched: 5. The germline V gene has CDR1 MDHEN and CDR2 SYDVKM. The CDR3 has 12 residues. DNA for the CDR3: TGTGCCGGGAGACAGGGTAATCAGCCCCAGCATTTT. It is translated as CAGRQGNQPQHF.

The chain links TRBV5-1 to TRBJ2-1; D is undetermined. CDR3 length equals 15 residues. Germline V gene data show CDR1 as SGHRS and CDR2 as YFSETQ. V was clipped by 5 bases and J by 7 bases, with 19 bases between them. DNA for the CDR3: TGCGCCAGCAGACTCTCATCCGGGTCGTTAAATGAGCAGTTCTTC. Translated: CASRLSSGSLNEQFF.